The 2 T cell receptor beta chains below come from one sample, sequenced in a study of early T cells in non-severe SARS-CoV-2 infection. TCRdb redid the calling of the 5' RACE reads with MiXCR, one entry per CDR3 protein. The top ten clones hold roughly 5.5% of a sample with more than 75,000 distinct CDR3 sequences, about 13% of them seen once. The specimen was whole blood. The origin of the receptors is an adult who was a healthcare worker with PCR-confirmed SARS-CoV-2 infection or an uninfected control (not recorded which).

J is TRBJ2-3 and V is TRBV7-6; 11 positions match TRBD2. CDR1 is SGHVS, CDR2 FNYEAQ, per germline. With 5 bases clipped from V and 3 bases from J, the junction kept 19 bases outside the gene matches. The CDR3 runs to 20 residues. CDR3 residues: CASSPSGSGRAVTGTDTQYF. In nucleotides, the CDR3 is TGTGCCAGCAGCCCCTCGGGTAGCGGGAGGGCCGTGACGGGAACAGATACGCAGTATTTT.

This clonotype was seen many times. The J gene is TRBJ2-6, the V gene TRBV9; D is undetermined. This CDR3 is built from 14 residues. Between the trimmed V and J ends, which lost 3 bases and 0 bases, there was a span of 4 bases. From germline, CDR1 is SGDLS and CDR2 YYNGEE. The CDR3 here is CASSGNSGANVLTF. CDR3 bases: TGTGCCAGCAGCGGTAACTCTGGGGCCAACGTCCTGACTTTC.